Each of the 2 T cell receptor beta chains below was sequenced from the same sample in a study of blood T cell repertoires in COVID-19. TCRdb keeps only in-frame clones here, not all; method: immunoSEQ multiplex PCR. The sample lists fewer than 300,000 clones, approximately 77% occurring once. The sequenced sample was peripheral blood. The receptors were sampled from a woman under 30 with acute or convalescent COVID-19.

The gene calls are TRBV5-6 and TRBJ1-6, with D uncertain. The germline V gene has CDR1 SGHDT and CDR2 YYEEEE. V dropped 3 bases and J dropped 6 bases, with 7 bases sitting between them. CDR3 length equals 13 residues. CDR3 region: CASSSDFNSPLHF. DNA of the CDR3: TGTGCCAGCAGCTCGGACTTTAATTCACCCCTCCACTTT.

The chain has TRBV28 and TRBJ2-7, with 11 bases identical to TRBD2. V was pared by 5 bases and J by 3 bases, with 6 bases of the junction left unmatched. Germline-derived CDR1 and CDR2 are MDHEN and SYDVKM. The CDR3 loop spans 15 amino acids. In DNA form, the CDR3 reads TGTGCCAGCAGTCCCAAACTAGCGGGGGTCTACGAGCAGTACTTC. This sequence encodes CASSPKLAGVYEQYF.